The 20 T cell receptor beta chains below were found in one sample sequenced in a study of T cell responses to AZD1222 COVID-19 vaccine. The repertoire was sequenced with immunoSEQ multiplex PCR; TCRdb's copy has only in-frame clones and lacks some. The data contain around 78,000 clones, 75% to 95% of them singletons. The sequencing used peripheral blood, collected on day 0 of MenACWY control vaccination. The receptors were sampled from an adult in good health.

The chain uses TRBV3-1 (or the pseudogene TRBV3-2) and TRBJ1-5; no definite D call. The CDR3 contains 14 residues. The V gene lost 4 bases and the J gene lost 1 base, with 8 bases spanning the gap. Per germline, CDR1 LGHDT and CDR2 YNNKEL (reference sequence). CDR3 loop: CASSPPGSNQPQHF. The CDR3 DNA follows: TGTGCCAGCAGCCCACCGGGCAGCAATCAGCCCCAGCATTTT.

The CDR3 DNA reads as TGCAGTGCTAGTACGAACACTGAAGCTTTCTTT. It encodes CSASTNTEAFF. The chain uses TRBV20-1 and TRBJ1-1; D ambiguous. The length of the CDR3 is 11 residues. V lost 3 bases and J 1 base, leaving 3 bases between the germline ends. In germline, CDR1 is DFQATT, CDR2 SNEGSKA (reference sequence).

The gene calls are TRBV7-8 and TRBJ1-1; TRBD1 is a possible D gene (5 bases). Germline V gene data show CDR1 as SGHVS and CDR2 as FQNEAQ. V shed 7 bases and J shed 6 bases, with 15 bases lying between them. The CDR3 is 13 amino acids. DNA for the CDR3: TGTGCCAGCATCCGGGGCCCCTCAGCTGAAGCTTTCTTT. This sequence encodes CASIRGPSAEAFF.

This chain uses TRBV7-9 with TRBJ1-4; 7 positions match TRBD1. This CDR3 region has 18 residues. Germline CDR1 is SEHNR and CDR2 is FQNEAQ (reference sequence). V shed 4 bases and J 8 bases; nucleotides not matched to a gene: 19. CDR3 residues: CASSYPLKDRDSPEKLFF. In DNA, the CDR3 is TGTGCCAGCAGCTACCCCTTGAAGGATCGGGACAGTCCCGAAAAACTGTTTTTT. The whole variable domain, remainder taken from reference TRBV7-9 and TRBJ1-4, is DTGVSQNPRHKITKRGQNVTFRCDPISEHNRLYWYRQTLGQGPEFLTYFQNEAQLEKSRLLSDRFSAERPKGSFSTLEIQRTEQGDSAMYLCASSYPLKDRDSPEKLFFGSGTQLSVL.

This clone was observed once. The rearrangement joins TRBV30 to TRBJ1-4; D call uncertain. V shed 2 bases and J shed 7 bases, with 11 bases lying between them. The germline V gene has CDR1 GTSNPN and CDR2 SVGIG (reference sequence). CDR3 length: 13 residues. The CDR3 region is CAWSWGKGEKLFF. In DNA, the CDR3 is TGTGCCTGGAGTTGGGGAAAGGGTGAAAAACTGTTTTTT.

The gene calls are TRBV2 and TRBJ1-2, with TRBD1 matching 7 bases. The trim removed 6 bases at V and 7 bases at J, leaving 5 bases unmatched. CDR1 and CDR2 from the germline V gene are SNHLY and FYNNEI. The CDR3 length is 12 residues. The CDR3 DNA follows: TGTGCCAGCAGGGGAGGGGGCGGTGGCTACACCTTC. Translation: CASRGGGGGYTF.

The chain recombines TRBV2 with TRBJ1-5, with D hard to call. The CDR3 runs 13 residues. Germline-derived CDR1 and CDR2 are SNHLY and FYNNEI. The germline V and J ends were trimmed by 8 bases and 0 bases, with 8 bases remaining between them. This CDR3 reads CASVKDSNQPQHF. For the CDR3, the DNA is TGTGCCAGCGTAAAGGATAGCAATCAGCCCCAGCATTTT.

J is TRBJ2-3 and V is TRBV28; D ambiguous. V lost 2 bases, J lost 1 base, and 4 bases lay in between. CDR3 length: 13 amino acids. Per germline, CDR1 MDHEN and CDR2 SYDVKM. The CDR3 region is CASSLLRTDTQYF. DNA of the CDR3: TGTGCCAGCAGTTTACTGCGCACAGATACGCAGTATTTT.

The chain employs TRBV19 and TRBJ1-5; weak D call: TRBD1 (5 bases). Looked up from germline, CDR1 is LNHDA and CDR2 is SQIVND (reference sequence). This CDR3 has 13 residues. Trimming shortened V by 5 bases and J by 6 bases, and 11 bases separated the two germline ends. CDR3 bases: TGTGCCAGTAGTTCGCAAGACAGTCAGCCCCAGCATTTT. Its translation is CASSSQDSQPQHF.

The chain carries TRBV11-2 and TRBJ2-2; 7 bases agree with TRBD2. V shed 6 bases, J shed 4 bases, and the junction held 5 bases outside the gene matches. The CDR3 extends over 14 amino acids. The V gene's germline CDR1 is SGHAT and CDR2 FQNNGV. The CDR3, as DNA: TGTGCCAGCAGTTCCAGCGGGGCCACCGGGGAGCTGTTTTTT. It translates to CASSSSGATGELFF. The complete variable domain, with remaining parts taken from reference TRBV11-2 and TRBJ2-2, reads EAGVAQSPRYKIIEKRQSVAFWCNPISGHATLYWYQQILGQGPKLLIQFQNNGVVDDSQLPKDRFSAERLKGVDSTLKIQPAKLEDSAVYLCASSSSGATGELFFGEGSRLTVL.

The chain links TRBV7-6 to TRBJ2-7; 7 nucleotides line up with TRBD1. The CDR3 runs to 15 residues. Germline CDR1 reads SGHVS; CDR2 reads FNYEAQ. With 1 base clipped from V and 4 bases from J, the junction kept 7 bases outside the gene matches. CDR3 sequence (DNA): TGTGCCAGCAGCTTAGGAGGGGGCATCATATACGAGCAGTACTTC. It yields the protein CASSLGGGIIYEQYF. The variable domain in full, completed from reference TRBV7-6 and TRBJ2-7, reads GAGVSQSPRYKVTKRGQDVALRCDPISGHVSLYWYRQALGQGPEFLTYFNYEAQQDKSGLPNDRFSAERPEGSISTLTIQRTEQRDSAMYRCASSLGGGIIYEQYFGPGTRLTVT.

The rearrangement uses TRBV9 and TRBJ1-1; D is perhaps TRBD1 (5 bases). Germline V gene data show CDR1 as SGDLS and CDR2 as YYNGEE. The V gene lost 1 base and the J gene lost 4 bases, with 8 bases spanning the gap. This CDR3 is built from 13 residues. The CDR3 DNA is TGTGCCAGCAGCGTAAGGGGAGGCACTGAAGCTTTCTTT. It yields the protein CASSVRGGTEAFF.

J is TRBJ1-6 and V is TRBV5-1; tentative D call: TRBD1 (5 bases). Germline loops: CDR1 SGHRS, CDR2 YFSETQ. Trimming left V 6 bases short and J 10 bases short, with 14 bases between. This CDR3 has 13 amino acids. CDR3 DNA sequence: TGCGCCAGCACCTGGGACCCCGAATCACCCCTCCACTTT. Translated, it gives CASTWDPESPLHF.

Here the CDR3 reads CASSLVEDMGYEQYF. The CDR3 nucleotides are TGTGCCAGCAGCTTAGTGGAGGACATGGGCTACGAGCAGTACTTC. The chain is built from TRBV7-9 and TRBJ2-7, with D perhaps given as TRBD1 or TRBD2 (5 bases each). Trimming removed 1 base at V and 3 bases at J, with 13 bases between. The CDR3 is 15 residues long. CDR1 is SEHNR, CDR2 FQNEAQ, per germline (reference sequence). Supplemented by reference TRBV7-9 and TRBJ2-7, the full variable domain reads DTGVSQNPRHKITKRGQNVTFRCDPISEHNRLYWYRQTLGQGPEFLTYFQNEAQLEKSRLLSDRFSAERPKGSFSTLEIQRTEQGDSAMYLCASSLVEDMGYEQYFGPGTRLTVT.

The J gene is TRBJ2-5, the V gene TRBV27; TRBD1 matches 7 bases. The CDR3 has 15 residues. Germline trimming cut 7 bases from V and 2 bases from J; bases unmatched to any gene: 10. Germline V lookup: CDR1 MNHEY, CDR2 SMNVEV (reference sequence). CDR3 protein: CASTATGNQQETQYF. Here the CDR3 DNA reads TGTGCCAGCACTGCGACAGGGAACCAACAAGAGACCCAGTACTTC.

This rearrangement joins TRBV24-1 to TRBJ2-6; perhaps TRBD1 as D (5 bases). Trimming removed 3 bases at V and 1 base at J, with 6 bases between. Germline V gene data show CDR1 as KGHDR and CDR2 as SFDVKD. The CDR3 is made up of 15 amino acids. The CDR3: CATSDPGSGANVLTF. The CDR3 nucleotides are TGTGCCACCAGTGATCCAGGGTCTGGGGCCAACGTCCTGACTTTC.

This chain uses TRBV4-1 with TRBJ2-2, with 11 bases lining up with TRBD2. In germline, CDR1 is MGHRA, CDR2 YSYEKL. Trimming removed 1 base from V and 7 bases from J; junction bases left unmatched: 5. CDR3 size: 16 residues. In DNA form, the CDR3 reads TGCGCCAGCAGCCAAGCGACTAGCGGGGTCGGCGGGGAGCTGTTTTTT. Residues: CASSQATSGVGGELFF.

Details on this clone: The junction does not match germline at one end; this may be a read error. The CDR3 DNA follows: TGTGCCAGCAGCTTAAGCGGTCGCCTAGCGACCTTC. Protein product: CASSLSGRLATF. This chain joins TRBV7-2 and TRBJ2-7, with a tentative D call TRBD2 (6 bases). Germline loops: CDR1 SGHTA, CDR2 FQGNSA. The CDR3 length is 12 residues.

This clone was recorded only once. V is TRBV19 and J is TRBJ1-1, with a possible D match to TRBD1 (5 bases). Trimming took 6 bases from V and 6 from J, leaving 14 bases between them. Germline CDR1 reads LNHDA; CDR2 reads SQIVND (reference sequence). This CDR3 is 13 amino acids long. For the CDR3, the DNA is TGTGCCAGTAGGGGGGTGGATTGGGCTGAAGCTTTCTTT. Translating gives CASRGVDWAEAFF.

This chain connects TRBV24-1 to TRBJ2-3, with a possible D match to TRBD2 (6 bases). This CDR3 region has 14 residues. The germline V gene has CDR1 KGHDR and CDR2 SFDVKD. V lost 2 bases, J lost 6 bases, and 11 bases lay in between. The CDR3 reads CATSDYAGFDTQYF. For the CDR3, the DNA is TGTGCCACCAGTGATTATGCGGGATTCGATACGCAGTATTTT.